What follows describes a single T cell receptor (beta chain). Its target is not known. The sample originates from a study of T cell responses to AZD1222 COVID-19 vaccine. General observations from the study: There were mostly white British donors and more females than males, and clonal diversity was possibly underestimated. Just five to seven AZD1222 recipients tested seropositive at baseline. The study found Spike-specific TCR breadth and depth rose after two AZD1222 doses.

The protocol was immunoSEQ multiplex PCR, while the TCRdb copy is restricted to in-frame clones and leaves out a portion. The table shows tens of thousands of clones, with roughly 82% occurring only once. The sample in question was peripheral blood, obtained on day 0 of AZD1222 vaccination. The receptor comes from an adult in good health.

CDR3 protein: CASSPDSNEKLFF. The CDR3 region has the DNA TGTGCCAGCAGCCCTGACAGTAATGAAAAACTGTTTTTT. V usage is TRBV5-5 and J usage is TRBJ1-4, with D tentatively TRBD1 (5 bases). Trimming removed 4 bases at V and 4 bases at J, with 8 bases between. The CDR3 extends over 13 amino acids. In germline, CDR1 is SGHKS, CDR2 YYEKEE (reference sequence).